This T cell receptor (beta chain) was recorded in a study of cytomegalovirus exposure and HLA in healthy donors. Notes on the study in general: Cytomegalovirus association was assigned to more than 150 TCR beta chains. Many donors carried some public TCRs, although rarity characterized most TCR sequences. HLA-A and HLA-B allele assignments for most subjects were reportedly predicted accurately using TCR beta sequences.

On this clone itself: The antigen remains unidentified.

CDR1 and CDR2 from the germline V gene are SGHVS and FNYEAQ. The CDR3 has 15 amino acids. Between the trimmed V and J ends, which lost 6 bases and 0 bases, there was a span of 13 bases. PCR employed 60 Vbeta and 13 Jbeta primers. Here immunoSEQ multiplex PCR was the method, and the copy in TCRdb shows in-frame clones only, minus some. Of fewer than 130,000 clones listed, 65% to 75% were seen once; the top ten hold approximately 11%. Sequenced: PBMCs. The chain couples TRBV7-6 to TRBJ2-3, with a possible D match to TRBD1 (6 bases). This clonotype was sampled from a man aged 35 to 55 in good health and CMV-seropositive. The CDR3 DNA reads TGTGCCAGCAGTCCACAGGGCTCTAGCACAGATACGCAGTATTTT. This translates into CASSPQGSSTDTQYF.